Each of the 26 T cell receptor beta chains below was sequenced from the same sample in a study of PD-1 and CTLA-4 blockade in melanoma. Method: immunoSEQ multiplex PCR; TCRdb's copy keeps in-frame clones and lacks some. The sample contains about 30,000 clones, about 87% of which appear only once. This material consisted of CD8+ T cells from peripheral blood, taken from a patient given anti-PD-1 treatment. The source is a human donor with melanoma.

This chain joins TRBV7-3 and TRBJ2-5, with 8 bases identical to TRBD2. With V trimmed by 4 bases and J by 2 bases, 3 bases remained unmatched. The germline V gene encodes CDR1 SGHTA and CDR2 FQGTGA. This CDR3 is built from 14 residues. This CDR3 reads CASSYGGVQETQYF. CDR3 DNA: TGTGCCAGCAGCTACGGGGGGGTACAAGAGACCCAGTACTTC.

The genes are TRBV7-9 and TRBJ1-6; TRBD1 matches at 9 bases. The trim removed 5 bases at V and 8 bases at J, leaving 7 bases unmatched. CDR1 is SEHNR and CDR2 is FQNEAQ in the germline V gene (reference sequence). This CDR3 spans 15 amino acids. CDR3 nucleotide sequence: TGTGCCAGCAGCCCAAGGGACAGGGCTGATTCACCCCTCCACTTT. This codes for CASSPRDRADSPLHF.

The CDR3 reads CASSFSRQGLDTEAFF. CDR3 nucleotides: TGTGCCAGCAGTTTTTCCCGACAGGGTCTCGACACTGAAGCTTTCTTT. The rearrangement uses TRBV2 and TRBJ1-1; 7 bases fit TRBD1. The CDR3 sequence is 16 residues long. The V gene end was trimmed by 5 bases and the J gene end by 3 bases; junction bases not matched to a gene: 12. Germline V lookup: CDR1 SNHLY, CDR2 FYNNEI.

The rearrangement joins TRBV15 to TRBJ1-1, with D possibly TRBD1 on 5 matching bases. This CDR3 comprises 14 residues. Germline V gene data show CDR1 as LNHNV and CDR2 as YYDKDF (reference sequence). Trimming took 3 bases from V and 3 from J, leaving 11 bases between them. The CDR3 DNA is TGTGCCACCAGCAGGGGATTGGGGGACACTGAAGCTTTCTTT. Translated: CATSRGLGDTEAFF.

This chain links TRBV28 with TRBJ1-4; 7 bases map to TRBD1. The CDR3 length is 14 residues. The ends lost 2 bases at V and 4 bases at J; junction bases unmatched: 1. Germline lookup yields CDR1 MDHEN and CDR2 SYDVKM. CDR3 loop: CASSLGTDNEKLFF. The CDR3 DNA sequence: TGTGCCAGCAGTTTAGGGACAGATAATGAAAAACTGTTTTTT.

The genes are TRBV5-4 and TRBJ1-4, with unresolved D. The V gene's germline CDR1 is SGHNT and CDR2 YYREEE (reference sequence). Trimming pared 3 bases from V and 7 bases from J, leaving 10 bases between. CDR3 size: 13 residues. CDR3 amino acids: CASSSSNGEKLFF. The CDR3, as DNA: TGTGCCAGCAGCTCATCCAACGGTGAAAAACTGTTTTTT.

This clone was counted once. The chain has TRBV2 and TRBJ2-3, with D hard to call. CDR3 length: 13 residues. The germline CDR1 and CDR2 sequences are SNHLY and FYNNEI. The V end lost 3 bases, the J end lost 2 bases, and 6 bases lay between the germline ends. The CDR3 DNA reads TGTGCCAGCAGTGACGCAGACACAGATACGCAGTATTTT. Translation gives CASSDADTDTQYF. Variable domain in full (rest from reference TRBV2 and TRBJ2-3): EPEVTQTPSHQVTQMGQEVILRCVPISNHLYFYWYRQILGQKVEFLVSFYNNEISEKSEIFDDQFSVERPDGSNFTLKIRSTKLEDSAMYFCASSDADTDTQYFGPGTRLTVL.

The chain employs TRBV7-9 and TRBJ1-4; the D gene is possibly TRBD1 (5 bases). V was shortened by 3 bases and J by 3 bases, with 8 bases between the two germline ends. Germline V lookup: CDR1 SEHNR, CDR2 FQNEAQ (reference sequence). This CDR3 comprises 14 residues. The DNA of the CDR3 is TGTGCCAGCAGCTTCGGGGGATCTAATGAAAAACTGTTTTTT. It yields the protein CASSFGGSNEKLFF.

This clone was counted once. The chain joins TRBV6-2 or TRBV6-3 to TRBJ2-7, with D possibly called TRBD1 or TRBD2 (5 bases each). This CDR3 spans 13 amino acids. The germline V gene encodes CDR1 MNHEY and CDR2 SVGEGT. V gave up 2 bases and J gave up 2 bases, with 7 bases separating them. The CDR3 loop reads CASSYGTTYEQYF. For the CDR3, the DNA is TGTGCCAGCAGTTACGGGACGACCTACGAGCAGTACTTC.

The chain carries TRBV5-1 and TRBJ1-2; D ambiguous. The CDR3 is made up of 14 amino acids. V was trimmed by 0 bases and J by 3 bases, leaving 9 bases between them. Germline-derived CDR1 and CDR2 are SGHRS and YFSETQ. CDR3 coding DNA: TGCGCCAGCAGCTTGGTCAGTGGGGACTATGGCTACACCTTC. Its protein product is CASSLVSGDYGYTF.

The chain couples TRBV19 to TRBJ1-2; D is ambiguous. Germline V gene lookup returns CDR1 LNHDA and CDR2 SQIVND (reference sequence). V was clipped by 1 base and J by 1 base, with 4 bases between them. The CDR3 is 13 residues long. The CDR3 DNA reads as TGTGCCAGTAGTATAGGCAGTAACTATGGCTACACCTTC. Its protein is CASSIGSNYGYTF.

In DNA form, the CDR3 reads TGTGCCAGCAGCCAAGGGGCTCTAGGGAGAGGGCAGCCCCAGCATTTT. Translation: CASSQGALGRGQPQHF. The rearrangement links TRBV13 to TRBJ1-5; tentatively, D is TRBD1 (5 bases). The germline CDR1 and CDR2 sequences are PRHDT and FYEKMQ (reference sequence). Trimming took 5 bases from V and 7 from J, leaving 21 bases between them. The CDR3 has 16 residues.

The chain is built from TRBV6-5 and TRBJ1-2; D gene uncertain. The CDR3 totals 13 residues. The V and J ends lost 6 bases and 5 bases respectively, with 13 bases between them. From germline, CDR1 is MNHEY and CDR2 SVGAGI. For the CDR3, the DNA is TGTGCCAGCAGCCCCCAACCGTGGTATGGCTACACCTTC. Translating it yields CASSPQPWYGYTF.

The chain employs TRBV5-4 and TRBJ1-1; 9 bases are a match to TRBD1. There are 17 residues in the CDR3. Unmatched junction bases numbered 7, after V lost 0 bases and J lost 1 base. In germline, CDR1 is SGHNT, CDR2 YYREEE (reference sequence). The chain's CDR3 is CASSLAVGTGWNTEAFF. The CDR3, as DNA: TGTGCCAGCAGCTTGGCGGTAGGGACAGGGTGGAACACTGAAGCTTTCTTT. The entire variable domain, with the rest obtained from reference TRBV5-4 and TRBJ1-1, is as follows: ETGVTQSPTHLIKTRGQQVTLRCSSQSGHNTVSWYQQALGQGPQFIFQYYREEENGRGNFPPRFSGLQFPNYSSELNVNALELDDSALYLCASSLAVGTGWNTEAFFGQGTRLTVV.

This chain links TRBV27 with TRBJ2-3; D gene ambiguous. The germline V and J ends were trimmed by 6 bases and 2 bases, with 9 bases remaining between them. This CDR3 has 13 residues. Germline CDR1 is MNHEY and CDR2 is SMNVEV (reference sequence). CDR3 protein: CASSLGVTDTQYF. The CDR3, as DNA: TGTGCCAGCAGCCTAGGAGTCACAGATACGCAGTATTTT.

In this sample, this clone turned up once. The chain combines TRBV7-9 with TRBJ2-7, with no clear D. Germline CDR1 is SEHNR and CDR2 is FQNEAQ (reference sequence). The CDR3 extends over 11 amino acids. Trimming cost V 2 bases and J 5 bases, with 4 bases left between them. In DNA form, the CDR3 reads TGTGCCAGCAGCTTATCCAACGAGCAGTACTTC. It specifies CASSLSNEQYF.

CDR3 DNA: TGTGCCACCAGCGGCCTGGCGGGGGGCCAAGAGACCCAGTACTTC. Protein: CATSGLAGGQETQYF. The V and J genes are TRBV15 and TRBJ2-5, with TRBD2 identical over 8 bases. Germline-derived CDR1 and CDR2 are LNHNV and YYDKDF (reference sequence). The CDR3 has 15 residues. V dropped 5 bases and J dropped 1; count of bases not matched to a gene: 6.

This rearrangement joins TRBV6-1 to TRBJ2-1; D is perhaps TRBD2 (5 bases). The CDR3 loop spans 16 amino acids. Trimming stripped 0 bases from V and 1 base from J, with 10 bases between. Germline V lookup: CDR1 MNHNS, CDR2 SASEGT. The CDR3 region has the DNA TGTGCCAGCAGTGAAGCGCACGGAGGATCCTACAATGAGCAGTTCTTC. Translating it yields CASSEAHGGSYNEQFF.

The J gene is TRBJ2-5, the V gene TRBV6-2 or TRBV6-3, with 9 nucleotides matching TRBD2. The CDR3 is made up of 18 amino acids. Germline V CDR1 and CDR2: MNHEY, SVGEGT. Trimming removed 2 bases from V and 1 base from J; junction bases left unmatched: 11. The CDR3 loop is CASSYRLAGPGGQETQYF. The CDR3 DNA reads TGTGCCAGCAGTTACAGGCTAGCGGGGCCTGGGGGCCAAGAGACCCAGTACTTC.

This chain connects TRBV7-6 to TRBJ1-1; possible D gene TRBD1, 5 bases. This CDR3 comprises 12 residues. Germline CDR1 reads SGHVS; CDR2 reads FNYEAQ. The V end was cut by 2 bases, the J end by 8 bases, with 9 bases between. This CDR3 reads CASSLSGEEAFF. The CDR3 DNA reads TGTGCCAGCAGCTTATCGGGGGAAGAAGCTTTCTTT.

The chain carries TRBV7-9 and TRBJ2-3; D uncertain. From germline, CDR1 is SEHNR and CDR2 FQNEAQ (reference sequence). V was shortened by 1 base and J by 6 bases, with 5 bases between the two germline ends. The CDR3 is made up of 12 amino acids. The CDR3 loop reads CASSLVSDTQYF. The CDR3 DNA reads TGTGCCAGCAGCTTAGTATCGGATACGCAGTATTTT. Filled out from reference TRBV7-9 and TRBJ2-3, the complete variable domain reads DTGVSQNPRHKITKRGQNVTFRCDPISEHNRLYWYRQTLGQGPEFLTYFQNEAQLEKSRLLSDRFSAERPKGSFSTLEIQRTEQGDSAMYLCASSLVSDTQYFGPGTRLTVL.

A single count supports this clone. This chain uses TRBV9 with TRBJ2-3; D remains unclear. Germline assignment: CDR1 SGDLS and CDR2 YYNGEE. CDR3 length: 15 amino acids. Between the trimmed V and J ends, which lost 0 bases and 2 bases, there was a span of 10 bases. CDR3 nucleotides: TGTGCCAGCAGCGTAGAAGGGTCGGTCACAGATACGCAGTATTTT. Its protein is CASSVEGSVTDTQYF.

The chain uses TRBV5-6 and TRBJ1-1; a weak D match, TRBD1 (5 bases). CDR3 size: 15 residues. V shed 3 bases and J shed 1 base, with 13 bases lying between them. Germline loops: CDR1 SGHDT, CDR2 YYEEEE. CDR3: CASSSGGTTNTEAFF. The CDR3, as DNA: TGTGCCAGCAGCTCGGGGGGAACAACGAACACTGAAGCTTTCTTT.

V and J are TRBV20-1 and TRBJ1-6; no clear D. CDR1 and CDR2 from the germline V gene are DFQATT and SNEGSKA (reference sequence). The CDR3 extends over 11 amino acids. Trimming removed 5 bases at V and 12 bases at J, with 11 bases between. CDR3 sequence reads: CSASPGGPLHF. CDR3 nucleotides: TGCAGTGCTTCTCCCGGTGGACCCCTCCACTTT.

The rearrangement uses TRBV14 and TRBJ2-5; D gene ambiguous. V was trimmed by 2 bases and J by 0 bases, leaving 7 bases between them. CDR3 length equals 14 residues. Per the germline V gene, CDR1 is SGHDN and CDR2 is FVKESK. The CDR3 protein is CASSQPRYQETQYF. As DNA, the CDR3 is TGTGCCAGCAGCCAACCTAGGTACCAAGAGACCCAGTACTTC.

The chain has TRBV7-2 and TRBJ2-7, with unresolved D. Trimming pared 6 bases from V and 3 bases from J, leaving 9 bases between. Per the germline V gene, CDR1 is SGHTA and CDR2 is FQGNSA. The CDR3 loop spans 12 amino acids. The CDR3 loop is CASSPDGYEQYF. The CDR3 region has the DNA TGTGCCAGCAGTCCAGACGGCTACGAGCAGTACTTC.